This TCR beta chain was obtained from a study of vaccination and CD4 T cells after COVID-19. Germline lookup yields CDR1 DFQATT and CDR2 SNEGSKA (reference sequence). CDR3 length: 13 residues. The Oncomine TCR Beta short-read assay sequenced DNA from cultured CD4+ T cells. One entry per CDR3 protein, called by TCRdb with MiXCR from the PCR reads. The sample lists roughly 20,000 distinct CDR3 sequences, 40% to 50% occurring once. Specified treatment: approximately 9-day PBMC culture with coronavirus spike peptide pools or control peptides (ViraFEST assay). This clonotype was detected only a few times. Its antigen is not known. One junction end does not reproduce the germline sequence, and a read error may be involved.

The chain is built from TRBV20-1 and TRBJ1-2; D not certain. The origin of this receptor is a human donor who had recovered from COVID-19. The sample in question was CD4+ T cells from blood, cultured in vitro, obtained before SARS-CoV-2 vaccination. Written as DNA, the CDR3 is TGCAGTGCGAGAGACCCAAAGTCTCACGGCTACACCTTC. It specifies CSARDPKSHGYTF.